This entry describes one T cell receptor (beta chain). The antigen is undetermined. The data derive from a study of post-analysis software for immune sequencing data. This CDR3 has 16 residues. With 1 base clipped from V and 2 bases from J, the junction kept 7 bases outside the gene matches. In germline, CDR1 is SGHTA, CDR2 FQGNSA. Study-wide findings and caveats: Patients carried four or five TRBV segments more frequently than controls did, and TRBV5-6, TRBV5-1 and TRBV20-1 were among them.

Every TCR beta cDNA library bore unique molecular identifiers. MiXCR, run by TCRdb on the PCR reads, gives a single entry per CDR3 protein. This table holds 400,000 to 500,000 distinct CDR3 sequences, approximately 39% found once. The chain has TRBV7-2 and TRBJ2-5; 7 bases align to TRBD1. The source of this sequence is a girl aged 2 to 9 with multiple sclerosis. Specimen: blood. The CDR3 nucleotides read TGTGCCAGCAGCTTAGTTAGGGGGCCCCCTCAAGAGACCCAGTACTTC. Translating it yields CASSLVRGPPQETQYF.